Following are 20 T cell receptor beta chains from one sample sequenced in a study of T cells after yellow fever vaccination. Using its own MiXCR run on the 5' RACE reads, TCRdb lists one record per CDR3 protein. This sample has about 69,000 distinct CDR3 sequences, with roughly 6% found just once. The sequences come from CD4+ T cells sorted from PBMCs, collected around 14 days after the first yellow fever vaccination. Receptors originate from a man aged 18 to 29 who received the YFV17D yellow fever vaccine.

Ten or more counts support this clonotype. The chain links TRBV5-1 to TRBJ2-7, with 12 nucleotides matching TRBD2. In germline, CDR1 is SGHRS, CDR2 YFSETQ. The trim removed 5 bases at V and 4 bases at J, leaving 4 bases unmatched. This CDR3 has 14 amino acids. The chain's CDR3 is CASREGLAGYEQYF. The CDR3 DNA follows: TGCGCCAGCAGAGAGGGACTAGCGGGTTACGAGCAGTACTTC.

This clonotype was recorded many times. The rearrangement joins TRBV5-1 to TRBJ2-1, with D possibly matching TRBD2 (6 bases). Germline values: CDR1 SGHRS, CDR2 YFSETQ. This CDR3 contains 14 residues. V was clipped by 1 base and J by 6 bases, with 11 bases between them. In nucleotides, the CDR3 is TGCGCCAGCAGCTTGAGGGCGGGGACCAATGAGCAGTTCTTC. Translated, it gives CASSLRAGTNEQFF.

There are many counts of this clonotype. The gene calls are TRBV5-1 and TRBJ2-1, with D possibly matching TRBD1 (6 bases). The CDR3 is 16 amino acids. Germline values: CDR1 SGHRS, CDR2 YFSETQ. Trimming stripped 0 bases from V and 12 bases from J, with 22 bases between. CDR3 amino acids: CASSLGFQDSPPGQFF. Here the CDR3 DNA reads TGCGCCAGCAGCTTGGGATTCCAGGACAGCCCTCCAGGGCAGTTCTTC.

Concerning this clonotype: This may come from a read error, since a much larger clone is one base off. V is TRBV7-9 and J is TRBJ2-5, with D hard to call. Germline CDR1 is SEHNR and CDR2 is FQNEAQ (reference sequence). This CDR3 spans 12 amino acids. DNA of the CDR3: TGTCCCAGCGCCCCCCTCGTCGTGACCCAGTACTTC. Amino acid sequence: CPSAPLVVTQYF.

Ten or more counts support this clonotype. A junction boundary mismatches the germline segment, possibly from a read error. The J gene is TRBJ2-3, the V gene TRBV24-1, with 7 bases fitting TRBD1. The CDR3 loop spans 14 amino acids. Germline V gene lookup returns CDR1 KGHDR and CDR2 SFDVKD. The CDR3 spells CATSDLDGTDKQYF. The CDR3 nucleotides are TGTGCCACCAGTGATTTGGACGGGACAGATAAGCAGTATTTT.

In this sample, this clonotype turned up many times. CDR3 loop: CASSRFPGDWTEAFF. In nucleotides, the CDR3 is TGTGCCAGCAGTCGGTTTCCAGGGGATTGGACTGAAGCTTTCTTT. The chain has TRBV28 and TRBJ1-1, with D perhaps TRBD1 (6 bases). Germline values: CDR1 MDHEN, CDR2 SYDVKM. Trimming stripped 5 bases from V and 5 bases from J, with 18 bases between. This CDR3 is 15 amino acids long.

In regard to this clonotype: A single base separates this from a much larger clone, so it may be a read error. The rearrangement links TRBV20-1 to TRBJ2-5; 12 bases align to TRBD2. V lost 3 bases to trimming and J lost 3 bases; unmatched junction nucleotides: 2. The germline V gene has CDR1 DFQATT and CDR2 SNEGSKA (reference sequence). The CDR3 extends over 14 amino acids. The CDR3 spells CSASPSGGEETQYF. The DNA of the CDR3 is TGCAGTGCTAGTCCTAGCGGGGGGGAAGAGACCCAGTACTTC.

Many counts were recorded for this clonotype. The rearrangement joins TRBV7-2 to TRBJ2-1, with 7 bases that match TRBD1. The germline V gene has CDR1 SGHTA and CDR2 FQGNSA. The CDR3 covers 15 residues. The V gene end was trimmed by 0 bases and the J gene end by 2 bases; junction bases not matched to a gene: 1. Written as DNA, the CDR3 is TGTGCCAGCAGCTTAGCCGGGACAGCCTACAATGAGCAGTTCTTC. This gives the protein CASSLAGTAYNEQFF.

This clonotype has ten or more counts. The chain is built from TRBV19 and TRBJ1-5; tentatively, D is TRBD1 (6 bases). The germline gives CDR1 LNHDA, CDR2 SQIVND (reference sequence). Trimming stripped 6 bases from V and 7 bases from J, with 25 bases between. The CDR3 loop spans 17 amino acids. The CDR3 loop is CASSRSPIGTTKQPQHF. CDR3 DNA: TGTGCCAGTAGCAGATCCCCTATTGGGACAACTAAGCAGCCCCAGCATTTT.

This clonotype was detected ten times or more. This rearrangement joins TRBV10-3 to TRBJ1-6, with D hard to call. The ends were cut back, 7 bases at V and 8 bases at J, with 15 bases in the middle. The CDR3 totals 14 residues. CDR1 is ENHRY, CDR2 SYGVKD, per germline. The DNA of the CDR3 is TGTGCCATCACCACGGACCCGAGGGATTCACCCCTCCACTTT. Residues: CAITTDPRDSPLHF.

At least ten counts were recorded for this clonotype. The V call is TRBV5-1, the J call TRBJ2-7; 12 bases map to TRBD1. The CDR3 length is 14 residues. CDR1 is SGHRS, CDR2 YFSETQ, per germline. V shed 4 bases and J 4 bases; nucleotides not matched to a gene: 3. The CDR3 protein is CASSPGQGAYEQYF. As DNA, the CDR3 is TGCGCCAGCAGCCCGGGACAGGGGGCTTACGAGCAGTACTTC.

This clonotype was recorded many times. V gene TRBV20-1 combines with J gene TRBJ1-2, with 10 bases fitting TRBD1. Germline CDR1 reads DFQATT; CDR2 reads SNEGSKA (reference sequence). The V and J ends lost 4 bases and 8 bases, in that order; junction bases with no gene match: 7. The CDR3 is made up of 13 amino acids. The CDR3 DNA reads TGCAGTGCTATGGCCGGGACAGGGGTCGGCTACACCTTC. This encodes CSAMAGTGVGYTF.

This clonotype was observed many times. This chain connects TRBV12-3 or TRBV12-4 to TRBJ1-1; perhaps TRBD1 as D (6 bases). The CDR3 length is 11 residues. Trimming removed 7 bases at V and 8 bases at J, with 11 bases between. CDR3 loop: CASTYREEAFF. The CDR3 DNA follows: TGTGCCAGCACCTACAGGGAGGAAGCTTTCTTT.

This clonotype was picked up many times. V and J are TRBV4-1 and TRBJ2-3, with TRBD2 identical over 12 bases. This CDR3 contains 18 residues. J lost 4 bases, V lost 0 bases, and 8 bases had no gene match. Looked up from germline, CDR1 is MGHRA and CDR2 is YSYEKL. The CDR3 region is CASSQDLTSGGLSDTQYF. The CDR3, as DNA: TGCGCCAGCAGCCAAGATCTAACTAGCGGGGGGCTATCAGATACGCAGTATTTT.

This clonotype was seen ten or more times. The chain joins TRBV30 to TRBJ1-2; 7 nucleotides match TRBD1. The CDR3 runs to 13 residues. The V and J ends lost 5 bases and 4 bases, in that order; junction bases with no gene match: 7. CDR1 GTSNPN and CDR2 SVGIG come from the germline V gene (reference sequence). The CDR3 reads CAWADREFYGYTF. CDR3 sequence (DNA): TGTGCCTGGGCAGACAGGGAGTTCTATGGCTACACCTTC.

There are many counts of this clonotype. The CDR3 region has the DNA TGCAGCGTTGTAGGGGCTAGCGGGGGTTACGAGCAGTACTTC. Its protein is CSVVGASGGYEQYF. The chain employs TRBV29-1 and TRBJ2-7, with 10 bases identical to TRBD2. CDR1 is SQVTM, CDR2 ANQGSEA, per germline. V lost 4 bases, J lost 4 bases, and 7 bases stayed unmatched. The CDR3 sequence is 14 residues long.

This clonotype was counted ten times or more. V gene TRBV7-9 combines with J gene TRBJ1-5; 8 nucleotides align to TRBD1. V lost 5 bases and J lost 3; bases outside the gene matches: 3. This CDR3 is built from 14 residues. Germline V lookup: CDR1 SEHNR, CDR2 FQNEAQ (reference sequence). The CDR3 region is CASSRTGNNQPQHF. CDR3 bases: TGTGCCAGCAGCCGGACAGGGAACAATCAGCCCCAGCATTTT.

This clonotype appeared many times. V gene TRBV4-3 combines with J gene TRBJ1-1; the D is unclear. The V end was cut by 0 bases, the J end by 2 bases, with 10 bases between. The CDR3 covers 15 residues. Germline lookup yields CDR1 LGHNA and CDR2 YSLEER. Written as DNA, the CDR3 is TGCGCCAGCAGCCAAGAGGGATTGGTCAACACTGAAGCTTTCTTT. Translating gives CASSQEGLVNTEAFF.

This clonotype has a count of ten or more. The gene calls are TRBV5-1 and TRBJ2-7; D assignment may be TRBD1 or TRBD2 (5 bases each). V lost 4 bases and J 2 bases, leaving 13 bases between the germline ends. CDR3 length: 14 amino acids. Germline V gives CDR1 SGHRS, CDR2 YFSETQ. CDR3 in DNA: TGCGCCAGCAGCGCCGGGACGGGAACCTACGAGCAGTACTTC. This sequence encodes CASSAGTGTYEQYF.

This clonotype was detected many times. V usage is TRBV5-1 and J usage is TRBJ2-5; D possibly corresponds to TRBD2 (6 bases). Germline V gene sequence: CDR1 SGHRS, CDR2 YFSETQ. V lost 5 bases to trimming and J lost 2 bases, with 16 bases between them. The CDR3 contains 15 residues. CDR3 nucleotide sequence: TGCGCCAGCAGAACGGGACTCCATATGCAAGAGACCCAGTACTTC. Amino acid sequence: CASRTGLHMQETQYF.